The TCR beta chain under discussion was sequenced for a study of cytomegalovirus exposure and HLA in healthy donors. V was pared by 1 base and J by 9 bases, with 7 bases between. Germline CDR1 reads MGHRA; CDR2 reads YSYEKL. The CDR3 runs to 12 residues. Sequenced by immunoSEQ multiplex PCR; TCRdb stores in-frame clones only, minus some. The table shows over 120,000 clones, with about 94% occurring only once. Points on this clone: Its antigen is undetermined.

Findings and caveats of the study: Reported performance of the classifier showed diagnosis of cytomegalovirus status with high specificity and sensitivity. Testing in vitro showed a few CMV-associated chains specific for CMV antigens.

The J gene is TRBJ2-1, the V gene TRBV4-1; D might be TRBD1 (6 bases). The receptor was derived from a man between 18 and 35 years old in good health and CMV-seropositive. Sequences were obtained from PBMCs. The CDR3 reads CASSQGGGEQFF. CDR3 nucleotide sequence: TGCGCCAGCAGCCAAGGAGGGGGTGAGCAGTTCTTC.